The 30 T cell receptor beta chains reported below all come from one sample, sequenced in a study of cytomegalovirus exposure and HLA in healthy donors. PCR employed 60 Vbeta and 13 Jbeta primers. Using immunoSEQ multiplex PCR, the repertoire was profiled, and TCRdb retains in-frame clones only, with some absent. The data hold approximately 82,000 clones, with approximately 74% observed a single time. Input material: PBMCs. The receptors were sampled from a woman aged 50 to 60 in good health and CMV-seropositive.

The CDR3 bases are TGTGCCGGAGACAGGGGTGACTACAATGAGCAGTTCTTC. Its protein is CAGDRGDYNEQFF. This chain connects TRBV2 to TRBJ2-1; 8 nucleotides agree with TRBD1. CDR1 is SNHLY, CDR2 FYNNEI, per germline. The J segment lost 3 bases and the V segment lost 11 bases, leaving 6 bases of the junction unmatched. This CDR3 has 13 residues.

This clone was observed a few times. The CDR3 region has the DNA TGTGCCAGCAGCTATAACAGGGTTAACAATGAGCAGTTCTTC. It codes for CASSYNRVNNEQFF. V and J are TRBV11-2 and TRBJ2-1; a possible D gene is TRBD1 (6 bases). The CDR3 length is 14 residues. Deletions cut 4 bases from V and 5 bases from J, with 12 bases between. The germline CDR1 and CDR2 sequences are SGHAT and FQNNGV.

The CDR3 protein is CSVAPGGTGEQYF. As DNA, the CDR3 is TGCAGCGTTGCCCCAGGGGGGACGGGGGAGCAGTACTTC. The V gene is TRBV29-1, the J gene TRBJ2-7, with D possibly being TRBD1 (7 bases). Trimming cost V 4 bases and J 7 bases, with 17 bases left between them. The V gene's germline CDR1 is SQVTM and CDR2 ANQGSEA. The CDR3 has 13 residues.

This chain links TRBV28 with TRBJ2-7, with 10 bases identical to TRBD1. The germline V gene has CDR1 MDHEN and CDR2 SYDVKM. CDR3 length: 19 residues. V lost 5 bases, J lost 1 base, and 17 bases stayed unmatched. The CDR3 nucleotides are TGTGCCAGCAGTCCCGGCTTTGGACAGGGGGACAACTTTTCCTACGAGCAGTACTTC. This encodes CASSPGFGQGDNFSYEQYF.

The gene calls are TRBV10-3 and TRBJ2-7; D is perhaps TRBD2 (5 bases). The CDR3 spans 11 residues. Germline V gives CDR1 ENHRY, CDR2 SYGVKD. The V end lost 10 bases, the J end lost 3 bases, and 10 bases lay between the germline ends. The CDR3 DNA reads TGTGCCACCCGGGGAGTCTACGAGCAGTACTTC. Its protein is CATRGVYEQYF.

The chain joins TRBV10-3 to TRBJ2-2; 8 positions agree with TRBD1. Per germline, CDR1 ENHRY and CDR2 SYGVKD. Unmatched junction bases numbered 14, after V lost 0 bases and J lost 8 bases. The CDR3 has 18 amino acids. DNA for the CDR3: TGTGCCATCAGTGAGTCGGGGTCCCGACAGGGGCTCAGAGGGGAGCTGTTTTTT. Its protein is CAISESGSRQGLRGELFF.

This chain connects TRBV10-2 to TRBJ2-7, with 8 bases identical to TRBD1. This CDR3 comprises 13 residues. J lost 3 bases, V lost 4 bases, and 2 bases had no gene match. The germline CDR1 and CDR2 sequences are WSHSY and SAAADI. Here the CDR3 DNA reads TGCGCCAGCAGTGCGACAGGGGACTACGAGCAGTACTTC. This encodes CASSATGDYEQYF.

J is TRBJ1-5 and V is TRBV6-1; 9 nucleotides agree with TRBD1. V was clipped by 4 bases and J by 3 bases; unmatched bases: 10. The CDR3 covers 17 residues. CDR1 is MNHNS, CDR2 SASEGT, per germline. The CDR3 loop reads CASSGDRGKGDNQPQHF. The CDR3 DNA sequence: TGTGCCAGCAGTGGCGACAGGGGGAAGGGGGACAATCAGCCCCAGCATTTT.

The chain couples TRBV5-1 to TRBJ2-1; TRBD1 agrees at 11 bases. The CDR3 has 16 residues. J was trimmed by 6 bases and V by 0 bases; bases with no gene match: 5. Germline loops: CDR1 SGHRS, CDR2 YFSETQ. The CDR3 nucleotides are TGCGCCAGCAGCTTGGCCGGGGGACAGGGGGTCAATGAGCAGTTCTTC. Its protein is CASSLAGGQGVNEQFF.

This clone was picked up a small number of times. This chain uses TRBV6-1 with TRBJ2-5; D is unresolved. Trimming stripped 4 bases from V and 2 bases from J, with 17 bases between. This CDR3 comprises 16 residues. CDR1 is MNHNS, CDR2 SASEGT, per germline. The CDR3 sequence: CASSAHVSARQETQYF. The CDR3 DNA sequence: TGTGCCAGCAGTGCCCACGTGAGCGCGCGTCAAGAGACCCAGTACTTC.

The sample holds one count of this clone. The rearrangement joins TRBV28 to TRBJ2-7; D uncertain. The germline CDR1 and CDR2 sequences are MDHEN and SYDVKM. Trimming removed 2 bases at V and 3 bases at J, with 11 bases between. This CDR3 has 14 amino acids. CDR3 sequence: CASSLRLQLYEQYF. The CDR3 DNA reads TGTGCCAGCAGTTTACGTCTACAGCTCTACGAGCAGTACTTC.

This clone rates as medium-sized. The chain is built from TRBV5-6 and TRBJ2-4, with unresolved D. CDR1 SGHDT and CDR2 YYEEEE come from the germline V gene. The germline V and J ends were trimmed by 2 bases and 0 bases, with 12 bases remaining between them. The CDR3 is made up of 16 amino acids. The DNA of the CDR3 is TGTGCCAGCAGCTTTTCCGAGATTTTAGCCAAAAACATTCAGTACTTC. This sequence encodes CASSFSEILAKNIQYF.

V and J are TRBV2 and TRBJ1-1, with 7 bases identical to TRBD1. Germline-derived CDR1 and CDR2 are SNHLY and FYNNEI. V shed 6 bases and J 2 bases; nucleotides not matched to a gene: 3. This CDR3 region has 13 residues. CDR3 sequence: CASSGTANTEAFF. In DNA, the CDR3 is TGTGCCAGCAGCGGGACAGCCAACACTGAAGCTTTCTTT.

The chain uses TRBV6-5 and TRBJ1-5; no reliable D call. The germline CDR1 and CDR2 sequences are MNHEY and SVGAGI. This CDR3 region has 15 residues. V lost 8 bases and J 0 bases, leaving 14 bases between the germline ends. CDR3 coding DNA: TGTGCCAGCCGACGGGGAGGGTATAGCAATCAGCCCCAGCATTTT. Translating gives CASRRGGYSNQPQHF.

J is TRBJ2-5 and V is TRBV11-2; a possible D gene is TRBD2 (5 bases). V lost 3 bases to trimming and J lost 2 bases, with 10 bases between them. Germline CDR1 SGHAT, CDR2 FQNNGV. CDR3 length: 14 amino acids. The CDR3 region is CASSFTAEQETQYF. CDR3 bases: TGTGCCAGCAGCTTCACAGCGGAACAAGAGACCCAGTACTTC.

The V gene is TRBV28, the J gene TRBJ2-5; 7 bases agree with TRBD1. J lost 3 bases, V lost 6 bases, and 4 bases had no gene match. This CDR3 comprises 13 residues. The V gene's germline CDR1 is MDHEN and CDR2 SYDVKM. The CDR3 spells CASRTGLEETQYF. DNA for the CDR3: TGTGCCAGCAGGACAGGGTTGGAAGAGACCCAGTACTTC.

A few counts support this clone. This sequence joins TRBV7-6 and TRBJ1-2; 9 bases match TRBD1. This CDR3 contains 13 residues. Germline CDR1 and CDR2: SGHVS and FNYEAQ. J was trimmed by 8 bases and V by 6 bases; bases with no gene match: 7. This CDR3 reads CASRSQGAGGYTF. In nucleotides, the CDR3 is TGTGCCAGCAGATCACAGGGGGCGGGCGGCTACACCTTC.

J is TRBJ2-7 and V is TRBV7-9; 8 bases match TRBD1. V gave up 4 bases and J gave up 5 bases; unmatched junction bases: 10. The CDR3 totals 15 residues. The germline V gene has CDR1 SEHNR and CDR2 FQNEAQ (reference sequence). The CDR3 loop reads CASSSAWTGINEQYF. The CDR3 DNA is TGTGCCAGCAGCTCAGCTTGGACAGGGATCAACGAGCAGTACTTC.

The chain has TRBV5-4 and TRBJ1-1; 10 bases are a match to TRBD1. The CDR3 consists of 14 residues. Germline values: CDR1 SGHNT, CDR2 YYREEE (reference sequence). V was pared by 2 bases and J by 6 bases, with 4 bases of the junction left unmatched. The CDR3 nucleotides read TGTGCCAGCAGCTTAGACAGGGGGCTCTCTGAAGCTTTCTTT. Its translation: CASSLDRGLSEAFF.

The CDR3 protein is CASRTGPNYGYTF. The CDR3 DNA reads as TGTGCCAGTAGGACAGGGCCCAACTATGGCTACACCTTC. V gene TRBV19 combines with J gene TRBJ1-2, with 7 bases aligning to TRBD1. CDR3 length: 13 residues. Germline loops: CDR1 LNHDA, CDR2 SQIVND (reference sequence). V lost 6 bases, J lost 2 bases, and 3 bases stayed unmatched.

This clone was counted once. The V gene is TRBV7-8, the J gene TRBJ2-7; 7 bases are a match to TRBD1. This CDR3 comprises 15 residues. Trimming took 6 bases from V and 0 from J; bases not matched to a gene: 8. Germline lookup yields CDR1 SGHVS and CDR2 FQNEAQ. The CDR3 protein is CASRPTGSGSYEQYF. The CDR3 coding sequence is TGTGCCAGCAGGCCGACAGGGAGTGGCTCCTACGAGCAGTACTTC.

This chain connects TRBV19 to TRBJ2-3; 11 nucleotides agree with TRBD2. From germline, CDR1 is LNHDA and CDR2 SQIVND (reference sequence). Trimming at V came to 1 base and at J to 2 bases, leaving 5 bases not matched to a gene. This CDR3 region has 17 residues. The CDR3 bases are TGTGCCAGTAGTATAGGTCCTAGCGGGAGGTTCACAGATACGCAGTATTTT. Translation gives CASSIGPSGRFTDTQYF.

The V call is TRBV6-1, the J call TRBJ1-4; D remains ambiguous. Germline CDR1 and CDR2: MNHNS and SASEGT. V lost 2 bases, J lost 3 bases, and 13 bases lay in between. The CDR3 has 16 amino acids. In DNA, the CDR3 is TGTGCCAGCAGTGAATCGGTCGGGAGTTCTAATGAAAAACTGTTTTTT. Amino acid sequence: CASSESVGSSNEKLFF.

The chain joins TRBV28 to TRBJ2-3; weak D call: TRBD2 (6 bases). V was shortened by 3 bases and J by 2 bases, with 9 bases between the two germline ends. This CDR3 has 14 amino acids. CDR1 MDHEN and CDR2 SYDVKM come from the germline V gene. The CDR3 sequence: CASSLGGFTDTQYF. CDR3 DNA sequence: TGTGCCAGCAGTTTGGGGGGATTCACAGATACGCAGTATTTT.

The chain employs TRBV19 and TRBJ1-5; no reliable D call. From germline, CDR1 is LNHDA and CDR2 SQIVND (reference sequence). The CDR3 totals 13 residues. The germline V and J ends were trimmed by 5 bases and 0 bases, with 5 bases remaining between them. The CDR3 coding sequence is TGTGCCAGTAGTGTCCATAGCAATCAGCCCCAGCATTTT. Protein product: CASSVHSNQPQHF. Drawing the rest from reference TRBV19 and TRBJ1-5, the complete variable domain is DGGITQSPKYLFRKEGQNVTLSCEQNLNHDAMYWYRQDPGQGLRLIYYSQIVNDFQKGDIAEGYSVSREKKESFPLTVTSAQKNPTAFYLCASSVHSNQPQHFGDGTRLSIL.

The rearrangement joins TRBV30 to TRBJ1-2; D remains ambiguous. Trimming took off 0 bases at V and 2 bases at J, with 10 bases between the two ends. The CDR3 loop spans 14 amino acids. CDR1 and CDR2 (germline): GTSNPN, SVGIG (reference sequence). CDR3 sequence reads: CAWSVQNGNYGYTF. DNA of the CDR3: TGTGCCTGGAGTGTACAAAACGGGAACTATGGCTACACCTTC.

This sequence joins TRBV6-1 and TRBJ2-2; 11 positions match TRBD2. V lost 6 bases to trimming and J lost 4 bases; unmatched junction nucleotides: 4. Germline values: CDR1 MNHNS, CDR2 SASEGT. The CDR3 has 15 amino acids. The DNA of the CDR3 is TGTGCCAGCAGAATAGCGGGAGGGGGCACCGGGGAGCTGTTTTTT. This translates into CASRIAGGGTGELFF.

This sequence joins TRBV11-3 and TRBJ1-2, with a tentative D call TRBD1 (5 bases). The CDR3 covers 14 residues. Germline lookup yields CDR1 SGHNT and CDR2 YENEEA. The V end was cut by 2 bases, the J end by 7 bases, with 14 bases between. DNA of the CDR3: TGTGCCAGCAGCTTAAGCGGGGCGGAGGGTGGCTACACCTTC. It yields the protein CASSLSGAEGGYTF.

This chain connects TRBV27 to TRBJ2-3; 7 nucleotides match TRBD2. Germline V gene lookup returns CDR1 MNHEY and CDR2 SMNVEV (reference sequence). The CDR3 runs 15 residues. The junction had 9 bases not matched to a gene; V was cut back by 7 bases and J by 2 bases. The chain's CDR3 is CASTLGGLHTDTQYF. The CDR3 nucleotides are TGTGCCAGCACCCTGGGAGGGCTGCACACAGATACGCAGTATTTT.

This clone appeared a single time. Other DNA sequences within the sample encode an identical CDR3. The chain combines TRBV15 with TRBJ1-5; 10 nucleotides agree with TRBD1. The CDR3 loop spans 16 amino acids. Germline-derived CDR1 and CDR2 are LNHNV and YYDKDF (reference sequence). Germline trimming cut 0 bases from V and 7 bases from J; bases unmatched to any gene: 6. In nucleotides, the CDR3 is TGTGCCACCAGCAGAGAGGCGACAGGGGGCCGACAGCCCCAGCATTTT. Translation gives CATSREATGGRQPQHF. The entire variable domain, with the rest obtained from reference TRBV15 and TRBJ1-5, is as follows: DAMVIQNPRYQVTQFGKPVTLSCSQTLNHNVMYWYQQKSSQAPKLLFHYYDKDFNNEADTPDNFQSRRPNTSFCFLDIRSPGLGDTAMYLCATSREATGGRQPQHFGDGTRLSIL.